Listed here is a single T cell receptor beta chain. The germline gives CDR1 LNHDA, CDR2 SQIVND (reference sequence). The CDR3 has 16 amino acids. Trimming at V came to 5 bases and at J to 1 base, leaving 8 bases not matched to a gene. This sample is part of a study of blood T cell repertoires in COVID-19. Libraries were prepared by immunoSEQ multiplex PCR; TCRdb keeps only in-frame clonotypes and omits some of them. This sample has 140,000 to 150,000 clones, with 88% found just once. During active infection, Seattle patients enrolled and were then monitored through disease. The chain carries TRBV19 and TRBJ1-1; 9 bases match TRBD1. The sequenced sample consisted of peripheral blood. The sequence was collected from a human donor with COVID-19, enrolled during active disease. The donor label of this sample is uncertain. CDR3 coding DNA: TGTGCCAGTAGTGCCGGACAGGGGCGTTCGAACACTGAAGCTTTCTTT. This codes for CASSAGQGRSNTEAFF.